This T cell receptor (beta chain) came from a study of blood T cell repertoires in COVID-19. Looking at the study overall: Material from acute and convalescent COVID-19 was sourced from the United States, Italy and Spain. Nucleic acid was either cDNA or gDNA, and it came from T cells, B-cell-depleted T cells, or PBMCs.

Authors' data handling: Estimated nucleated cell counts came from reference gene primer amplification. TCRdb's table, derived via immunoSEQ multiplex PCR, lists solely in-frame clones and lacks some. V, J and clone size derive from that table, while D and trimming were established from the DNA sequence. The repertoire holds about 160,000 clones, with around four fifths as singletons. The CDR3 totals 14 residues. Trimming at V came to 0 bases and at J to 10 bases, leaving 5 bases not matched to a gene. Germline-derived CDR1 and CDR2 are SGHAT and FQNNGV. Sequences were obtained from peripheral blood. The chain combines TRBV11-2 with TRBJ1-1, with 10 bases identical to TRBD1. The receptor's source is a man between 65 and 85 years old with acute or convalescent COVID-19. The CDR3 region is CASSLDGDRGTAFF. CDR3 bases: TGTGCCAGCAGCTTAGATGGGGACAGGGGAACAGCTTTCTTT.